Given below is one T cell receptor beta chain in context. The V gene's germline CDR1 is MDHEN and CDR2 SYDVKM. The CDR3 contains 15 residues. Germline trimming cut 6 bases from V and 3 bases from J; bases unmatched to any gene: 9. Libraries were prepared by immunoSEQ multiplex PCR; TCRdb keeps only in-frame clonotypes and omits some of them. The sample comprises roughly 99,000 clones, approximately 90% of which are singletons, and approximately 1.3% rests with the top ten. The data are from a study of blood T cell repertoires in COVID-19. This TCR derives from a woman in her twenties or thirties with acute or convalescent COVID-19. Sequencing was carried out using peripheral blood. J is TRBJ2-3 and V is TRBV28, with 7 bases matching TRBD1. For the CDR3, the DNA is TGTGCCAGCAGACAGACAGGGAAGGGGACAGATACGCAGTATTTT. It translates to CASRQTGKGTDTQYF. Using reference TRBV28 and TRBJ2-3 for the parts outside the CDR3, the full variable domain is DVKVTQSSRYLVKRTGEKVFLECVQDMDHENMFWYRQDPGLGLRLIYFSYDVKMKEKGDIPEGYSVSREKKERFSLILESASTNQTSMYLCASRQTGKGTDTQYFGPGTRLTVL.